Described below is a single T cell receptor beta chain sequence and its context. The antigen is not known. The V gene's germline CDR1 is SEHNR and CDR2 FQNEAQ (reference sequence). The CDR3 length is 15 residues. V shed 4 bases and J 1 base; nucleotides not matched to a gene: 6. This entry is derived from a study of T cell responses to AZD1222 COVID-19 vaccine. The wider study: The analysis combined second doses at about 4 or about 12 weeks.

Sequencing was performed with immunoSEQ multiplex PCR; in TCRdb, only in-frame clones are kept and a portion is missing. The sample holds some 120,000 clones, over 75% seen once. General study results and limits: Nearly half of spike-specific TCRs reportedly go after variant regions that carry no mutations.

Sequenced material: peripheral blood, taken on day 0 of AZD1222 vaccination. The TCR sequence derives from an adult in good health. This sequence joins TRBV7-9 and TRBJ2-5; 7 nucleotides align to TRBD2. The CDR3 sequence: CASSSAGTAQETQYF. The DNA for the CDR3 is TGTGCCAGCAGCTCAGCGGGGACGGCCCAAGAGACCCAGTACTTC.